This T cell receptor beta chain was identified during a study of blood T cell repertoires in COVID-19. In the study overall: Samples of COVID-19 (acute and convalescent) were obtained from the United States, Italy and Spain. Nucleic acid was either cDNA or gDNA, and it came from T cells, B-cell-depleted T cells, or PBMCs.

Authors' methods: Reference gene primer amplification gave nucleated cell count estimates. Only in-frame clones appear in the TCRdb table, and some are missing; sequencing was by immunoSEQ multiplex PCR. D and trimming were read from the DNA, whereas the V and J calls and clone size are those reported in that table. In the table there are about 300,000 clones, over 80% of which are singletons. The CDR3 covers 14 residues. Trimming cost V 4 bases and J 3 bases; bases outside gene matches: 6. The germline gives CDR1 SGHNT, CDR2 YYREEE (reference sequence). The sample taken for sequencing was peripheral blood. This TCR came from a woman aged 40 to 50 who had recovered from COVID-19. This chain joins TRBV5-4 and TRBJ2-7, with 8 bases identical to TRBD1. This CDR3 reads CASSGTDRDYEQYF. The CDR3 coding sequence is TGTGCCAGCAGCGGGACGGACAGGGACTACGAGCAGTACTTC.